Shown below are 9 T cell receptor beta chains from a single sample sequenced in a study of OX40 agonist ivuxolimab in advanced cancers. TCRdb's copy holds only in-frame clones and misses some; the assay was immunoSEQ multiplex PCR. This table has around 25,000 clones, about 76% appearing once. Sequencing was performed on CD4+ or CD8+ T cells sorted from blood, taken in a trial of the OX40 agonist ivuxolimab. These receptors all stem from an adult with an advanced solid tumor such as melanoma, head and neck, liver or kidney cancer.

The CDR3 spells CASSDPLNYGYTF. CDR3 nucleotides: TGTGCCAGCAGCGATCCTCTAAACTATGGCTACACCTTC. This rearrangement joins TRBV6-5 to TRBJ1-2, with D hard to call. The length of the CDR3 is 13 residues. V was shortened by 6 bases and J by 2 bases, with 10 bases between the two germline ends. Germline assignment: CDR1 MNHEY and CDR2 SVGAGI.

V is TRBV5-5 and J is TRBJ1-2; TRBD1 matches 7 bases. The CDR3 is 17 residues long. Germline-derived CDR1 and CDR2 are SGHKS and YYEKEE (reference sequence). V dropped 0 bases and J dropped 1; count of bases not matched to a gene: 9. The CDR3: CASSLVQGEDGNYGYTF. CDR3 DNA sequence: TGTGCCAGCAGCTTGGTGCAGGGGGAGGACGGTAACTATGGCTACACCTTC.

V and J are TRBV5-6 and TRBJ2-7; 8 nucleotides match TRBD1. The CDR3 is 14 amino acids. V lost 6 bases and J lost 1; bases outside the gene matches: 6. Germline V gene lookup returns CDR1 SGHDT and CDR2 YYEEEE. The CDR3 spells CASMWRDRSYEQYF. In DNA, the CDR3 is TGTGCCAGCATGTGGCGGGACAGGTCCTACGAGCAGTACTTC.

This chain connects TRBV4-1 to TRBJ1-2, with 7 bases matching TRBD1. Germline V gene data show CDR1 as MGHRA and CDR2 as YSYEKL. The CDR3 covers 15 residues. Trimming cost V 0 bases and J 4 bases; bases outside gene matches: 5. The CDR3 protein is CASSQEVGDSYGYTF. The CDR3 nucleotides are TGCGCCAGCAGCCAAGAGGTAGGGGACAGCTATGGCTACACCTTC.

This clone has a single count. CDR3 region: CAIMKTGVDEYEQYF. The CDR3 nucleotides read TGTGCCATCATGAAGACAGGGGTTGATGAGTACGAGCAGTACTTC. This rearrangement joins TRBV10-3 to TRBJ2-7, with 8 bases aligning to TRBD1. The CDR3 covers 15 residues. CDR1 ENHRY and CDR2 SYGVKD come from the germline V gene. With 7 bases clipped from V and 4 bases from J, the junction kept 12 bases outside the gene matches.

The chain carries TRBV2 and TRBJ1-2, with 8 nucleotides matching TRBD1. CDR1 and CDR2 (germline): SNHLY, FYNNEI. The V gene end was trimmed by 6 bases and the J gene end by 7 bases; junction bases not matched to a gene: 7. The CDR3 has 13 amino acids. The CDR3 DNA reads TGTGCCAGCAGCCCCGGACAGGGCTCTGGCTACACCTTC. This encodes CASSPGQGSGYTF. The whole variable domain, filled in from reference TRBV2 and TRBJ1-2, reads EPEVTQTPSHQVTQMGQEVILRCVPISNHLYFYWYRQILGQKVEFLVSFYNNEISEKSEIFDDQFSVERPDGSNFTLKIRSTKLEDSAMYFCASSPGQGSGYTFGSGTRLTVV.

The chain uses TRBV7-9 and TRBJ2-7; D remains ambiguous. Per the germline V gene, CDR1 is SEHNR and CDR2 is FQNEAQ (reference sequence). Between the trimmed V and J ends, which lost 5 bases and 0 bases, there was a span of 11 bases. The CDR3 has 14 residues. Here the CDR3 reads CASSLTESSYEQYF. In nucleotides, the CDR3 is TGTGCCAGCAGCCTCACAGAGAGCTCCTACGAGCAGTACTTC.

This clone was detected only a few times. The V call is TRBV6-4, the J call TRBJ1-5; TRBD1 might be the D (6 bases). This CDR3 comprises 16 residues. Trimming removed 3 bases from V and 4 bases from J, with 16 bases in between. The germline V gene has CDR1 MRHNA and CDR2 SNTAGT. The CDR3 reads CASSDQGSLLNQPQHF. In DNA form, the CDR3 reads TGTGCCAGCAGTGATCAGGGGTCCCTTTTGAATCAGCCCCAGCATTTT.

The J gene is TRBJ2-2, the V gene TRBV5-6, with D possibly being TRBD1 or TRBD2 (5 bases each). V was clipped by 7 bases and J by 1 base, with 8 bases between them. Germline CDR1 and CDR2: SGHDT and YYEEEE. The CDR3 sequence is 13 residues long. The CDR3 protein is CASGGVNTGELFF. CDR3 DNA: TGTGCCAGCGGGGGAGTGAACACCGGGGAGCTGTTTTTT.